This record covers a single T cell receptor beta chain. Its target is not known. At one end, the junction sequence differs from germline, possibly due to a read error. The length of the CDR3 is 12 residues. Germline lookup yields CDR1 MNHEY and CDR2 SVGEGT. The data derive from a study of T-cell memory formation after mild COVID-19. Overall study results and limits: A subset of responding clones appeared in pre-infection memory, suggesting cross-reactive memory joined. Later expanders leaned toward CD4+, whereas clones contracting from day 15 to 85 were balanced CD4/CD8.

After 5'RACE with constant-segment primers, TCR alpha and TCR beta cDNA libraries carrying sample barcodes and UMIs were obtained. TCRdb ran MiXCR on the 5' RACE reads and lists one entry per CDR3 protein. In the table there are under 450,000 distinct CDR3 sequences, 20% of which are singletons. This sequence was found in a man younger than 35 who had mild COVID-19 (a few samples of this study predate the infection). Cell type and time point are not known. Sequencing was performed on PBMCs or a T cell subset sorted from them (not recorded which). The V call is TRBV6-2 or TRBV6-3, the J call TRBJ2-4; D gene uncertain. Written as DNA, the CDR3 is TGTGCCAGCAGTCAAACAAACGTCCGGTTGGACTTC. Amino acid sequence: CASSQTNVRLDF.